The rows below give T cell receptor beta chains drawn from one sample of a study of Tregs in tolerant kidney transplant recipients. TCRdb's table, derived via immunoSEQ multiplex PCR, lists solely in-frame clones and lacks some. The sample consists of some 110,000 clones, about 91% of them appearing once. The sequenced sample was CD4+ T cells from blood. The receptors derive from a human donor in good health. CDR3s include the opening cysteine and the closing phenylalanine or tryptophan. The D gene is left open where the match is weak. Expanded clones are given a class, and other clones once, few, many or no size at all.

TGTGCCTGGAGAACGGGGAGGCAGCCCCAGCATTTT,CAWRTGRQPQHF,TRBV30,.,.,TRBJ1-5
TGTGCCAGCAGCCCCCGGGGCGGATTTAATGAAAAACTGTTTTTT,CASSPRGGFNEKLFF,TRBV7-8,.,.,TRBJ1-4
TGTGCCAGCTCACCCTTAGCTTATAGCAATCAGCCCCAGCATTTT,CASSPLAYSNQPQHF,TRBV18,.,.,TRBJ1-5
TGTGCCAGTAGTGGTAGCGGGGGGGCCTCCTACAATGAGCAGTTCTTC,CASSGSGGASYNEQFF,TRBV19,TRBD2,.,TRBJ2-1
TGTGCCAGCAGCTTAGGCGGGAGGGTTGACAATGAGCAGTTCTTC,CASSLGGRVDNEQFF,TRBV7-2,TRBD2,.,TRBJ2-1
TGTGCCAGCTTACAGGGGGTTAACACTGAAGCTTTCTTT,CASLQGVNTEAFF,TRBV18,TRBD1,.,TRBJ1-1
TGTGCCAGCAGTGAATTTCCCCAGGGGGAATATGGCTACACCTTC,CASSEFPQGEYGYTF,TRBV25-1,TRBD1,.,TRBJ1-2
TGTGCCAGCTCCCACGACAGGGGGTCCTACGAGCAGTACTTC,CASSHDRGSYEQYF,TRBV18,TRBD1,.,TRBJ2-7
TGTGCCACCCAGGCCCTCTATGGCTACACCTTC,CATQALYGYTF,TRBV6-1,.,.,TRBJ1-2
TGTGCCAGCAAAAGGGGGCCTCAAGAGACCCAGTACTTC,CASKRGPQETQYF,TRBV5-4,TRBD1,.,TRBJ2-5
TGTGCCAGCAGCTTCCAGGGAACCGGGGAGCTGTTTTTT,CASSFQGTGELFF,TRBV2,.,.,TRBJ2-2
TGTGCCTGGAGTGTACTAGGGACAGGGGTCACCGGGGAGCTGTTTTTT,CAWSVLGTGVTGELFF,TRBV30,TRBD1,.,TRBJ2-2
TGTGCCAGCAGGGGGACAGGGGGTAGCTCCTACGAGCAGTACTTC,CASRGTGGSSYEQYF,TRBV6-5,TRBD1,.,TRBJ2-7
TGTGCCAGCAGTGAACAGGGGGTCAATCAGCCCCAGCATTTT,CASSEQGVNQPQHF,TRBV25-1,TRBD1,.,TRBJ1-5
TGTGCCAGCAGCCGAGTATACAATGAGCAGTTCTTC,CASSRVYNEQFF,TRBV11-2,.,.,TRBJ2-1
TGTGCCAGCAGCGCGACAGGGGGCAGAAACACCATATATTTT,CASSATGGRNTIYF,TRBV25-1,TRBD1,.,TRBJ1-3
TGTGCCAGCAGCTTTATGGACGAGGTGGGCGAGCAGTACTTC,CASSFMDEVGEQYF,TRBV7-8,.,.,TRBJ2-7
TGTGCCAGCAGAACGACGGCTAACTATGGCTACACCTTC,CASRTTANYGYTF,TRBV6-5,.,.,TRBJ1-2
TGTGCCAGCAGCTCATCAGCTCCGGGACAGGCCTACGAGCAGTACTTC,CASSSSAPGQAYEQYF,TRBV5-8,TRBD1,.,TRBJ2-7
TGTGCCAGCAGTACAGGGGGCAATAGGGACACCGGGGAGCTGTTTTTT,CASSTGGNRDTGELFF,TRBV5-4,TRBD1,.,TRBJ2-2
TGTGCCAGTGCACAGGGGTTAGGCGGGATAACAAAAAACATTCAGTACTTC,CASAQGLGGITKNIQYF,TRBV19,.,.,TRBJ2-4
TGTGCCACCCTACAGGGGGTACCTAGCACAGATACGCAGTATTTT,CATLQGVPSTDTQYF,TRBV6-1,TRBD1,once,TRBJ2-3
TGCGCCAGCAGCCTGGGGACAGGCTCGACTAATGAAAAACTGTTTTTT,CASSLGTGSTNEKLFF,TRBV5-1,TRBD1,.,TRBJ1-4
TGTGCCTCCACAGGGGGCAGGAACACTGAAGCTTTCTTT,CASTGGRNTEAFF,TRBV30,TRBD1,.,TRBJ1-1
TGTGCCAGCAGTTTAAGGGCAGGGAACTATGGCTACACCTTC,CASSLRAGNYGYTF,TRBV27,.,.,TRBJ1-2
TGTGCCAGCAGGTCAGCTGAAGCGGGGAACACCGGGGAGCTGTTTTTT,CASRSAEAGNTGELFF,TRBV6-6,.,.,TRBJ2-2
TGTGCCAGTAGTATAGCTCGTGGCGGGAGACGGGACACCGGGGAGCTGTTTTTT,CASSIARGGRRDTGELFF,TRBV19,TRBD2,.,TRBJ2-2
TGTGCCAGCAGCCAACGTCAGGGCTACAATGAGCAGTTCTTC,CASSQRQGYNEQFF,TRBV14,.,.,TRBJ2-1
TGTGCCAGCTCACCAACCAATGAGCAGTTCTTC,CASSPTNEQFF,TRBV18,.,.,TRBJ2-1
TGTGCCAGTAGTATAGGGGGGGGAAGGCTGCCCAACGCTGAAGCTTTCTTT,CASSIGGGRLPNAEAFF,TRBV19,.,.,TRBJ1-1
TGTGCCAGCAGCTTGCCCGGGACTAGCGCAGATACGCAGTATTTT,CASSLPGTSADTQYF,TRBV5-4,TRBD2,.,TRBJ2-3
TGTGCCAGCAGCTTGAACCGGGGCTACGAGCAGTACTTC,CASSLNRGYEQYF,TRBV7-3,.,.,TRBJ2-7
TGCGCCAGCAGCTTGGGGGGTAGCAATCAGCCCCAGCATTTT,CASSLGGSNQPQHF,TRBV5-1,.,.,TRBJ1-5
TGTGCTAGTGGCCGGGGACGAGAGAACGATGAGCAGTTCTTC,CASGRGRENDEQFF,TRBV12-5,.,.,TRBJ2-1
TGCGCCAGCAGCCAGACTAGCCTGAAATCTGAGACCCAGTACTTC,CASSQTSLKSETQYF,TRBV5-1,TRBD2,.,TRBJ2-5
TGTGCCAGCGTCCTGAGCGGGCAGACCCAGTACTTC,CASVLSGQTQYF,TRBV2,.,.,TRBJ2-5
TGTGCCAGTAGTATTTGGGGGTCATCTAATGAAAAACTGTTTTTT,CASSIWGSSNEKLFF,TRBV19,.,.,TRBJ1-4
TGTGCCACCAGCAGAGTTGATCGAGAGACCACAGATACGCAGTATTTT,CATSRVDRETTDTQYF,TRBV15,.,.,TRBJ2-3
TGTGCCAGCAGCTTACTCCGGGACAGGGGCTACTATGGCTACACCTTC,CASSLLRDRGYYGYTF,TRBV5-5,TRBD1,few,TRBJ1-2
TGCGCCAGCAGCTTGGGTGGGACAGGGAATGAAAAACTGTTTTTT,CASSLGGTGNEKLFF,TRBV5-1,TRBD1,.,TRBJ1-4
TGTGCCAGCTCACCTGGGGGAGGTCAGCCCCAGCATTTT,CASSPGGGQPQHF,TRBV18,.,.,TRBJ1-5
TGTGCCAGCAGCTTAGCGAGCAGACAGGGGATCCCCACACGAGAGACCCAGTACTTC,CASSLASRQGIPTRETQYF,TRBV7-9,TRBD1,.,TRBJ2-5
TGCGCCAGCAGTAGTCGGGACAGGGGGAAAACTGAAGCTTTCTTT,CASSSRDRGKTEAFF,TRBV10-2,TRBD1,.,TRBJ1-1
TGTGCCAGCAGTTACAGCAGGGCGGGCAATCAGCCCCAGCATTTT,CASSYSRAGNQPQHF,TRBV6-5,.,once,TRBJ1-5
TGTGCCAGCAGCCACACCATTTTTCCGGGAATTAGCAATCAGCCCCAGCATTTT,CASSHTIFPGISNQPQHF,TRBV14,.,.,TRBJ1-5
TGTGCCAGCAGTGTACCTAGCGGGAGTAACGAGCAGTACTTC,CASSVPSGSNEQYF,TRBV6-1,TRBD2,once,TRBJ2-7
TGCAGCGCCGCCTCAGGGAGCGAGGAGCTGTTTTTT,CSAASGSEELFF,TRBV29-1,.,.,TRBJ2-2
TGTGCCAGTCACAGCTCTGGAAACACCATATATTTT,CASHSSGNTIYF,TRBV7-9,.,few,TRBJ1-3
TGTGCCAGCAGTCTCGGACTAGCGGGGGGGCAAGAGACCCAGTACTTC,CASSLGLAGGQETQYF,TRBV5-5,TRBD2,.,TRBJ2-5
TGTGCCAGCTCACCAGAGGCTCTCAATCAGCCCCAGCATTTT,CASSPEALNQPQHF,TRBV18,.,.,TRBJ1-5
TGCGCCAGCAGCCCTGGGGGGGATTACAATGAGCAGTTCTTC,CASSPGGDYNEQFF,TRBV5-1,TRBD2,.,TRBJ2-1
TGTGCCAGCAGTGATGGGGGCCGCTCCTACAATGAGCAGTTCTTC,CASSDGGRSYNEQFF,TRBV6-4,.,.,TRBJ2-1
TGCGCCAGCAGCCAAGCAGACTACTTCACAGATACGCAGTATTTT,CASSQADYFTDTQYF,TRBV4-1,.,.,TRBJ2-3
TGTGCCAGCAGTTTAATGCGGGGGACCTACGAGCAGTACTTC,CASSLMRGTYEQYF,TRBV27,TRBD2,.,TRBJ2-7
TGTGCCAGCACCCCAGACACGGGTCGTTACAATGAGCAGTTCTTC,CASTPDTGRYNEQFF,TRBV7-2,.,.,TRBJ2-1
TGTGCCAGCAGCTTGGGGCAGTACTACGAGCAGTACTTC,CASSLGQYYEQYF,TRBV5-4,.,.,TRBJ2-7
TGTGCCAGCAGCTTGGCCCTCATGAGAACGGGAACGAACACCGGGGAGCTGTTTTTT,CASSLALMRTGTNTGELFF,TRBV13,.,.,TRBJ2-2
TGCGCCAGCAGCCAGGGCCTAGCGGGCTCCTACGAGCAGTACTTC,CASSQGLAGSYEQYF,TRBV4-1,TRBD2,once,TRBJ2-7
TGTGCCAGCAGCTTTGAAGTAGGCGTGCAGGGAGCTTTCTTT,CASSFEVGVQGAFF,TRBV11-2,.,.,TRBJ1-1
TGTGCCAGCAGCTTCGGACACGGGGATGAGCAGTTCTTC,CASSFGHGDEQFF,TRBV5-8,.,.,TRBJ2-1